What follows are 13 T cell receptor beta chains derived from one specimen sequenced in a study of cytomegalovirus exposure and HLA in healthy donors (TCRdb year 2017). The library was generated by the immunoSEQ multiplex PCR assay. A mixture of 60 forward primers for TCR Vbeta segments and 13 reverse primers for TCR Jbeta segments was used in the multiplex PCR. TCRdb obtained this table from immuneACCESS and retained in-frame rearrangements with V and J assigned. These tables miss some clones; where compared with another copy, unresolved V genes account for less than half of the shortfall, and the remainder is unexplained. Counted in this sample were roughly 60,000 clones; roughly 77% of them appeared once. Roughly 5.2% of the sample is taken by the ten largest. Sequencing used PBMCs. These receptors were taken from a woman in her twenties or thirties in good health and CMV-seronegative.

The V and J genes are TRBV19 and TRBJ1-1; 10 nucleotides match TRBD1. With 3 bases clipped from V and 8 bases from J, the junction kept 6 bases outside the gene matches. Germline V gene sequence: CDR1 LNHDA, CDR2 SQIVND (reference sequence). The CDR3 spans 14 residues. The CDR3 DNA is TGTGCCAGTAGTATGGACAGGGGGTTAAGAGAAGCTTTCTTT. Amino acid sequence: CASSMDRGLREAFF.

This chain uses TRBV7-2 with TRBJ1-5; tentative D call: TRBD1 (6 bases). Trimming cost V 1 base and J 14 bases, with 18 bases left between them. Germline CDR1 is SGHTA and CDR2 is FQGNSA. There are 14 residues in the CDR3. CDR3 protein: CASSLGGTGSVKHF. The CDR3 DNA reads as TGTGCCAGCAGCTTAGGAGGAACAGGGTCCGTCAAGCATTTT.

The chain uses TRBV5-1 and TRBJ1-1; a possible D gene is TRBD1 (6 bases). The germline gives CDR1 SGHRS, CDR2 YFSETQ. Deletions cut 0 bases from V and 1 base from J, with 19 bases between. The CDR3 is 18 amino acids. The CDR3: CASSLEGARGGRNTEAFF. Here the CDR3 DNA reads TGCGCCAGCAGCTTGGAAGGGGCCAGGGGAGGGAGGAACACTGAAGCTTTCTTT.

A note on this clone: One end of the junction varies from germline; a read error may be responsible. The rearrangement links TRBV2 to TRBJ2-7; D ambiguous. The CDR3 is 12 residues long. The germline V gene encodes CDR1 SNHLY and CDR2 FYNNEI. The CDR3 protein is CASTENSREQYF. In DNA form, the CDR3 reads TGTGCCAGCACTGAAAATTCGCGAGAGCAGTACTTC.

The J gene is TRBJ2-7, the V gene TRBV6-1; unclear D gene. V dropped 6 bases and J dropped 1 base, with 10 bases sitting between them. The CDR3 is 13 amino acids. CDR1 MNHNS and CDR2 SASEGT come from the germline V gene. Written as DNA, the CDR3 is TGTGCCAGCAGAGGAGACCCATCCTACGAGCAGTACGTC. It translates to CASRGDPSYEQYV.

CDR3 loop: CASSQTGGVYGYTF. The CDR3 coding sequence is TGCGCCAGCAGCCAGACAGGGGGTGTCTATGGCTACACCTTC. The chain joins TRBV4-1 to TRBJ1-2; 9 nucleotides line up with TRBD1. Per germline, CDR1 MGHRA and CDR2 YSYEKL. With V trimmed by 3 bases and J by 4 bases, 3 bases remained unmatched. The CDR3 loop spans 14 amino acids.

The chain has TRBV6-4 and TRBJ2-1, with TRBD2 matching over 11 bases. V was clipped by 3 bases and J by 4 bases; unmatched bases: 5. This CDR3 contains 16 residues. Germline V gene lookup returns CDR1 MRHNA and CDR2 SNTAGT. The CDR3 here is CASSEYGTSGYNEQFF. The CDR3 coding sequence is TGTGCCAGCAGTGAATACGGGACTAGCGGATACAATGAGCAGTTCTTC.

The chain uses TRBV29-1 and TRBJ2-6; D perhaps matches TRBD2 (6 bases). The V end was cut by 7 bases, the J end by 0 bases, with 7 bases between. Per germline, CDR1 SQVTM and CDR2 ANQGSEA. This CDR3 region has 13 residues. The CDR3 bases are TGCAGCGCGCGGGACTCTGGGGCCAACGTCCTGACTTTC. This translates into CSARDSGANVLTF.

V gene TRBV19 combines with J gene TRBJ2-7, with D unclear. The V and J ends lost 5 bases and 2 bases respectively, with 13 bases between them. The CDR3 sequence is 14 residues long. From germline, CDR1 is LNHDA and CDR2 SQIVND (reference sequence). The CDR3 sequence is CASSERLSPYEQYV. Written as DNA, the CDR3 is TGTGCCAGTAGTGAGAGACTCTCCCCCTACGAGCAGTACGTC.

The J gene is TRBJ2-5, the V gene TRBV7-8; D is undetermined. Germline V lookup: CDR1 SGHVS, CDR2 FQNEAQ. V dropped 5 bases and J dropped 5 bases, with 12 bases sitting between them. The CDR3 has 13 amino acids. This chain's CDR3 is CASSPQQQETQYF. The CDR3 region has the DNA TGTGCCAGCAGCCCACAGCAGCAGGAGACCCAGTACTTC.

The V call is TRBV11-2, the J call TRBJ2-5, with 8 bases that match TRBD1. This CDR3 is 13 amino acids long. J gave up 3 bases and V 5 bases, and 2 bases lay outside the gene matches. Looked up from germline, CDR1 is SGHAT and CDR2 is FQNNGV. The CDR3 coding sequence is TGTGCCAGCAGCCCGGGACAGGAAGAGACCCAGTACTTC. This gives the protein CASSPGQEETQYF.

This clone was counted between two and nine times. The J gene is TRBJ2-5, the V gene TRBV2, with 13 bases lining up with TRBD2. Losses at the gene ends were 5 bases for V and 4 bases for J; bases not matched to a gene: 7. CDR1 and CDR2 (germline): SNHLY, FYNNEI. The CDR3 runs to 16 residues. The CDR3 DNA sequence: TGTGCCAGCAGTAAGGAACTAGCGGGAGGGGGAGAGACCCAGTACTTC. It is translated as CASSKELAGGGETQYF.

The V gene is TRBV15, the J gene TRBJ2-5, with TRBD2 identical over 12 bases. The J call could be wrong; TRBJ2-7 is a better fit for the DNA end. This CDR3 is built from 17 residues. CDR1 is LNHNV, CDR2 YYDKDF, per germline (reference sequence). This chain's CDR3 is CATSRGLAGGVGYEQYF. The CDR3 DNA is TGTGCCACCAGCAGGGGTCTAGCGGGAGGGGTGGGATACGAGCAGTACTTC.